These 32 T cell receptor beta chains came from one sample sequenced in a study of blood T cell repertoires in COVID-19. Profiled with immunoSEQ multiplex PCR; TCRdb holds only in-frame clones, not every one. The table lists roughly 280,000 clones, around 80% of them singletons, with 4% to 5% in the top ten. Sequenced sample: peripheral blood. The receptor set was obtained from a man in his sixties with acute or convalescent COVID-19.

This rearrangement joins TRBV4-2 to TRBJ1-4; 10 bases are shared with TRBD1. Germline CDR1 reads LGHNA; CDR2 reads YNFKEQ. Losses at the gene ends were 1 base for V and 8 bases for J; bases not matched to a gene: 10. The length of the CDR3 is 17 residues. CDR3 nucleotide sequence: TGTGCCAGCAGCCAAGGACGGGGGGACAGGGGTGGGGAAAAACTGTTTTTT. Its protein is CASSQGRGDRGGEKLFF.

This chain joins TRBV7-9 and TRBJ1-6; D is unclear. Germline CDR1 SEHNR, CDR2 FQNEAQ (reference sequence). The V end was cut by 1 base, the J end by 7 bases, with 14 bases between. CDR3 size: 16 residues. The CDR3 protein is CASSLGGGGSNSPLHF. The CDR3, as DNA: TGTGCCAGCAGCTTAGGGGGAGGTGGATCGAATTCACCCCTCCACTTT.

This rearrangement joins TRBV27 to TRBJ1-6; D is perhaps TRBD1 (5 bases). V lost 2 bases and J 6 bases, leaving 5 bases between the germline ends. This CDR3 is 13 amino acids long. Germline CDR1 and CDR2: MNHEY and SMNVEV (reference sequence). CDR3 amino acids: CASSLRGNSPLHF. As DNA, the CDR3 is TGTGCCAGCAGTTTAAGGGGTAATTCACCCCTCCACTTT.

This chain uses TRBV10-1 with TRBJ2-3; the match to TRBD2 covers 13 bases. This CDR3 has 20 residues. Germline V CDR1 and CDR2: WNHNN, SYGVQD (reference sequence). The ends lost 2 bases at V and 1 base at J; junction bases unmatched: 12. For the CDR3, the DNA is TGCGCCAGCAGTGAGGCGTCCGGGACTAGCGGGGTACATGGCACAGATACGCAGTATTTT. This sequence encodes CASSEASGTSGVHGTDTQYF.

The chain combines TRBV7-9 with TRBJ1-2; no reliable D call. The CDR3 spans 14 residues. Trimming cost V 4 bases and J 7 bases, with 16 bases left between them. Germline V gives CDR1 SEHNR, CDR2 FQNEAQ (reference sequence). The CDR3: CASSSRRGFVGYTF. The CDR3 DNA sequence: TGTGCCAGCAGCTCTAGAAGAGGGTTTGTTGGCTACACCTTC.

The chain couples TRBV7-8 to TRBJ2-5; maybe TRBD1 (6 bases). The germline gives CDR1 SGHVS, CDR2 FQNEAQ. Between the trimmed V and J ends, which lost 5 bases and 5 bases, there was a span of 15 bases. This CDR3 spans 14 amino acids. As DNA, the CDR3 is TGTGCCAGCAGCCTCCGGGCGCAGGGGGAGACCCAGTACTTC. This sequence encodes CASSLRAQGETQYF.

This sequence joins TRBV5-1 and TRBJ2-5; possibly TRBD1 for D (5 bases). V dropped 4 bases and J dropped 3 bases, with 7 bases sitting between them. This CDR3 has 12 residues. The germline V gene has CDR1 SGHRS and CDR2 YFSETQ. CDR3 sequence: CASSDSKETQYF. CDR3 coding DNA: TGCGCCAGCAGCGACAGTAAAGAGACCCAGTACTTC.

This chain joins TRBV7-2 and TRBJ2-7, with 16 bases that match TRBD2. After removal of 1 base from V and 4 bases from J, the junction contained 4 bases not matched to a gene. There are 17 residues in the CDR3. Germline CDR1 reads SGHTA; CDR2 reads FQGNSA. CDR3 protein: CASSLGQGLAGGYEQYF. Written as DNA, the CDR3 is TGTGCCAGCAGCTTAGGGCAGGGACTAGCGGGAGGGTACGAGCAGTACTTC.

In this sample, this clone turned up a few times. The chain combines TRBV6-5 with TRBJ1-6; possibly TRBD1 for D (5 bases). Trimming took 2 bases from V and 8 from J, leaving 10 bases between them. The CDR3 spans 14 residues. Germline loops: CDR1 MNHEY, CDR2 SVGAGI. CDR3 loop: CASSYGGTDSPLHF. The CDR3 bases are TGTGCCAGCAGTTACGGAGGGACGGATTCACCCCTCCACTTT.

Here the CDR3 reads CASSLTGGTEAFF. CDR3 coding DNA: TGTGCCAGCAGTCTTACAGGGGGCACTGAAGCTTTCTTT. The V gene is TRBV3-1 (or the pseudogene TRBV3-2), the J gene TRBJ1-1, with 8 positions matching TRBD1. Germline loops: CDR1 LGHDT, CDR2 YNNKEL (reference sequence). The CDR3 length is 13 residues. V lost 6 bases and J lost 4; bases outside the gene matches: 4.

This sequence joins TRBV30 and TRBJ2-3; TRBD2 matches at 13 bases. Losses at the gene ends were 1 base for V and 4 bases for J; bases not matched to a gene: 2. From germline, CDR1 is GTSNPN and CDR2 SVGIG (reference sequence). This CDR3 spans 15 amino acids. The CDR3 sequence is CAWSAGLAGADTQYF. Here the CDR3 DNA reads TGTGCCTGGAGTGCCGGACTAGCGGGAGCAGATACGCAGTATTTT.

The J gene is TRBJ1-1, the V gene TRBV7-3; 7 bases are shared with TRBD1. Per the germline V gene, CDR1 is SGHTA and CDR2 is FQGTGA. With V trimmed by 5 bases and J by 0 bases, 6 bases remained unmatched. The CDR3 totals 15 residues. The CDR3: CASSPRQGMNTEAFF. The CDR3 bases are TGTGCCAGCAGCCCGCGACAGGGAATGAACACTGAAGCTTTCTTT.

CDR3 DNA: TGTGCCAGCAGCTTATCCCGCAACTTTGAAGCTTTCTTT. Its protein product is CASSLSRNFEAFF. This chain joins TRBV7-9 and TRBJ1-1; D gene unclear. The V gene's germline CDR1 is SEHNR and CDR2 FQNEAQ (reference sequence). Deletions cut 2 bases from V and 7 bases from J, with 11 bases between. CDR3 length: 13 amino acids.

The chain couples TRBV30 to TRBJ1-2; D may be TRBD1 (5 bases). The CDR3 spans 15 residues. Trimming stripped 2 bases from V and 4 bases from J, with 17 bases between. Germline CDR1 is GTSNPN and CDR2 is SVGIG (reference sequence). CDR3: CAWSPARRDFYGYTF. The CDR3, as DNA: TGTGCCTGGAGTCCCGCGCGAAGGGACTTCTATGGCTACACCTTC.

This rearrangement joins TRBV6-6 to TRBJ2-1, with D possibly matching TRBD2 (10 bases). From germline, CDR1 is MNHNY and CDR2 SVGAGI (reference sequence). The CDR3 covers 18 residues. V was cut by 5 bases and J by 5 bases, with 25 bases left in between. Here the CDR3 reads CASSPGQGTSGEHNEQFF. The CDR3 nucleotides read TGTGCCAGCAGTCCGGGACAGGGAACTAGCGGGGAGCACAATGAGCAGTTCTTC.

The CDR3 DNA follows: TGTGCCAGCAGCGTCCGGACAGGGGGATGGCGGAACACTGAAGCTTTCTTT. Its protein is CASSVRTGGWRNTEAFF. The chain carries TRBV5-4 and TRBJ1-1; TRBD1 matches at 10 bases. V trimming: 4 bases; J trimming: 1 base; junction bases outside the gene matches: 10. Germline loops: CDR1 SGHNT, CDR2 YYREEE (reference sequence). This CDR3 region has 17 residues.

This rearrangement joins TRBV5-4 to TRBJ2-1; a possible D gene is TRBD1 (6 bases). V lost 2 bases to trimming and J lost 2 bases, with 8 bases between them. CDR3 size: 14 residues. CDR1 SGHNT and CDR2 YYREEE come from the germline V gene (reference sequence). In DNA form, the CDR3 reads TGTGCCAGCAGCTTCAGGGGACCCTACAATGAGCAGTTCTTC. It encodes CASSFRGPYNEQFF.

This chain uses TRBV7-9 with TRBJ2-5; maybe TRBD2 (6 bases). There are 17 residues in the CDR3. V shed 0 bases and J shed 5 bases, with 19 bases lying between them. Looked up from germline, CDR1 is SEHNR and CDR2 is FQNEAQ (reference sequence). CDR3 protein: CASSLAFQRAAGETQYF. CDR3 sequence (DNA): TGTGCCAGCAGCTTAGCATTCCAGCGAGCGGCGGGGGAGACCCAGTACTTC.

V gene TRBV19 combines with J gene TRBJ2-1; 9 bases map to TRBD2. V was pared by 10 bases and J by 5 bases, with 9 bases of the junction left unmatched. The germline gives CDR1 LNHDA, CDR2 SQIVND (reference sequence). This CDR3 region has 14 residues. CDR3: CATMRREGDNEQFF. CDR3 bases: TGTGCCACCATGAGGCGGGAGGGGGACAATGAGCAGTTCTTC.

The chain recombines TRBV29-1 with TRBJ1-1; D is perhaps TRBD1 (5 bases). Germline CDR1 and CDR2: SQVTM and ANQGSEA. The CDR3 is 12 residues long. The germline V and J ends were trimmed by 1 base and 10 bases, with 13 bases remaining between them. DNA for the CDR3: TGCAGCGTTGAAGGTCAGGGACTGAGAGCTTTCTTT. This gives the protein CSVEGQGLRAFF.

The V and J genes are TRBV6-5 and TRBJ2-1; 11 bases are shared with TRBD1. Per the germline V gene, CDR1 is MNHEY and CDR2 is SVGAGI. Unmatched junction bases numbered 5, after V lost 6 bases and J lost 10 bases. This CDR3 is 13 amino acids long. The CDR3 DNA sequence: TGTGCCAGCAGCGGACAGGGGGCGGGCGAGCAGTTCTTC. Translation: CASSGQGAGEQFF.

This clone appeared a single time. The chain uses TRBV28 and TRBJ1-2; D gene unclear. This CDR3 spans 13 amino acids. Germline CDR1 and CDR2: MDHEN and SYDVKM. The V end was cut by 10 bases, the J end by 4 bases, with 16 bases between. The CDR3 bases are TGTGCCACCTCAACGGCGGGTAGCTATGGCTACACCTTC. This sequence encodes CATSTAGSYGYTF.

The chain recombines TRBV11-1 with TRBJ1-1; 9 nucleotides align to TRBD1. Germline V lookup: CDR1 SGHAT, CDR2 FQDESV (reference sequence). The CDR3 sequence is 15 residues long. Trimming cost V 3 bases and J 8 bases; bases outside gene matches: 10. The CDR3 here is CASSFTGGTGLEAFF. The CDR3, as DNA: TGTGCCAGCAGCTTCACCGGAGGGACAGGGTTAGAAGCTTTCTTT.

The CDR3 protein is CASSSRDRGVSYGYTF. The CDR3, as DNA: TGTGCCAGCAGCTCCCGGGACAGGGGAGTTAGCTATGGCTACACCTTC. This rearrangement joins TRBV7-9 to TRBJ1-2; TRBD1 aligns across 10 bases. V gave up 4 bases and J gave up 4 bases; unmatched junction bases: 9. From germline, CDR1 is SEHNR and CDR2 FQNEAQ (reference sequence). The length of the CDR3 is 16 residues.

This chain's CDR3 is CASSLAAVTALAKNIQYF. In DNA form, the CDR3 reads TGTGCCAGCAGCTTAGCTGCTGTGACTGCCCTAGCCAAAAACATTCAGTACTTC. V gene TRBV7-8 combines with J gene TRBJ2-4; D uncertain. The CDR3 spans 18 residues. Trimming took off 0 bases at V and 0 bases at J, with 15 bases between the two ends. Germline V gene lookup returns CDR1 SGHVS and CDR2 FQNEAQ.

This clone was counted only a few times. The chain is built from TRBV20-1 and TRBJ2-3, with 7 bases that match TRBD2. CDR1 is DFQATT and CDR2 is SNEGSKA in the germline V gene (reference sequence). The ends lost 3 bases at V and 0 bases at J; junction bases unmatched: 6. This CDR3 is built from 15 residues. CDR3 protein: CSASPPGLSTDTQYF. DNA for the CDR3: TGCAGTGCTAGTCCCCCGGGACTAAGCACAGATACGCAGTATTTT.

The V gene is TRBV18, the J gene TRBJ2-1; 14 bases are shared with TRBD2. The CDR3 is 16 amino acids. Unmatched junction bases numbered 7, after V lost 6 bases and J lost 6 bases. CDR1 is KGHSH, CDR2 LQKENI, per germline. The CDR3 nucleotides are TGTGCCAGCTCCCCGACCGGGACTAGCGGGAGCAATGAGCAGTTCTTC. Residues: CASSPTGTSGSNEQFF.

This chain links TRBV7-9 with TRBJ1-6, with no clear D. The germline CDR1 and CDR2 sequences are SEHNR and FQNEAQ (reference sequence). V lost 1 base to trimming and J lost 9 bases, with 4 bases between them. The CDR3 is 12 amino acids. DNA for the CDR3: TGTGCCAGCAGCTTAGATCGTTCACCCCTCCACTTT. Its protein is CASSLDRSPLHF.

This clone was seen once. The CDR3 DNA is TGTGCCACCAGTGATGACAGGGGGAAGAGGCAGTACTTC. Protein product: CATSDDRGKRQYF. The V gene is TRBV24-1, the J gene TRBJ2-7; 9 bases agree with TRBD1. The CDR3 length is 13 residues. The germline gives CDR1 KGHDR, CDR2 SFDVKD. The ends lost 3 bases at V and 9 bases at J; junction bases unmatched: 5.

In its sample, this clone was seen once. The chain joins TRBV2 to TRBJ1-2, with D perhaps matching TRBD1 (6 bases). Germline values: CDR1 SNHLY, CDR2 FYNNEI. V gave up 6 bases and J gave up 4 bases, with 15 bases separating them. The CDR3 is 14 amino acids. CDR3: CASSGYRDSYGYTF. The CDR3 DNA follows: TGTGCCAGCAGCGGCTACAGGGATAGCTATGGCTACACCTTC.

The gene calls are TRBV18 and TRBJ2-7; 11 bases are a match to TRBD1. The V and J ends lost 4 bases and 4 bases, in that order; junction bases with no gene match: 3. CDR3 size: 14 residues. Germline CDR1 and CDR2: KGHSH and LQKENI. The CDR3 sequence: CASSLGQGAYEQYF. CDR3 sequence (DNA): TGTGCCAGCTCACTCGGACAGGGGGCTTACGAGCAGTACTTC.

V usage is TRBV2 and J usage is TRBJ2-2; possibly TRBD2 for D (5 bases). The CDR3 runs 17 residues. CDR1 and CDR2 from the germline V gene are SNHLY and FYNNEI. Trimming removed 3 bases at V and 0 bases at J, with 14 bases between. The CDR3 nucleotides are TGTGCCAGCAGTGACTCCGAGGAGCGGCCGAACACCGGGGAGCTGTTTTTT. This translates into CASSDSEERPNTGELFF.